Below, one TCR beta chain is given with its context. TCRdb called the 5' RACE reads again in MiXCR, with one record for every CDR3 protein. The sample has a few hundred thousand distinct CDR3 sequences; roughly a sixth are singletons. The data stem from a study of T cells after yellow fever vaccination. There are 15 residues in the CDR3. Unmatched junction bases numbered 8, after V lost 6 bases and J lost 4 bases. The source is a young man who received the YFV17D yellow fever vaccine. This sample comprised PBMCs, obtained 4 to 6 days after the first yellow fever vaccination. The genes are TRBV12-3 or TRBV12-4 and TRBJ1-2; 10 nucleotides align to TRBD1. CDR3 sequence (DNA): TGTGCCAGCAGCAAGGGGACAGGGGCAAGCTATGGCTACACCTTC. Its translation: CASSKGTGASYGYTF.